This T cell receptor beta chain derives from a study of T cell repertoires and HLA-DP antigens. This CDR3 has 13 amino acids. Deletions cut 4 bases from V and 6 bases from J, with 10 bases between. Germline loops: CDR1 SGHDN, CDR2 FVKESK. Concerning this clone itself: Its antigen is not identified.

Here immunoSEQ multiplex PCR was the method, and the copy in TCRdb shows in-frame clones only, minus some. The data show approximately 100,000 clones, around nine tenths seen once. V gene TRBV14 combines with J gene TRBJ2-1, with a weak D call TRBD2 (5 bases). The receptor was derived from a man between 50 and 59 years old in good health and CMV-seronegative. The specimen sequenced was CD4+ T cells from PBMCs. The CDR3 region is CASSPWTGNEQFF. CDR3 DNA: TGTGCCAGCAGCCCTTGGACTGGCAATGAGCAGTTCTTC.